A single T cell receptor (beta chain) is shown here with its context. What it binds is not known. With 5 bases removed from V and 3 bases from J, the gap between germline ends came to 16 bases. The CDR3 spans 14 residues. Per the germline V gene, CDR1 is GTSNPN and CDR2 is SVGIG (reference sequence). All positive PCR tests were dated between March and December 2020, predating US Alpha, Beta and Delta variants. Each CDR3 protein gets one entry after TCRdb re-called the PCR reads with MiXCR. Among around 20,000 distinct CDR3 sequences listed, roughly 62% were seen once. The entry originates in a study of vaccination and CD4 T cells after COVID-19. On the study more broadly: Convalescent participants consisted of six males and four females, two being Hispanic. Post-vaccine sampling followed dose two by a median roughly 76 days (range 14 to 241).

The study, taken as a whole, reports: Median numbers of SARS-CoV-2-reactive clonotypes increased from roughly 22 to 38 (not a significant change).

The genes are TRBV30 and TRBJ2-5, with D maybe TRBD1 (6 bases). This clonotype was obtained from a human donor who had recovered from COVID-19. The sequencing here drew on CD4+ T cells from blood, taken after SARS-CoV-2 vaccination. CDR3 coding DNA: TGTGCCTGGGCCCCTCTCGGGACAAAAGAGACCCAGTACTTC. Its translation: CAWAPLGTKETQYF.